Each of the 10 T cell receptor beta chains below was sequenced from the same sample in a study of early T cells in non-severe SARS-CoV-2 infection. In TCRdb, the 5' RACE reads were re-called with MiXCR into one record per CDR3 protein. The table has about 130,000 distinct CDR3 sequences, about 15% seen once. Sequencing was carried out using whole blood. Receptor source: an adult who was a healthcare worker with PCR-confirmed SARS-CoV-2 infection or an uninfected control (not recorded which).

This clonotype occurred many times. The chain has TRBV4-1 and TRBJ2-1; TRBD2 aligns across 11 bases. Germline CDR1 MGHRA, CDR2 YSYEKL. CDR3 size: 15 residues. V shed 4 bases and J 2 bases; nucleotides not matched to a gene: 1. Written as DNA, the CDR3 is TGCGCCAGCAGCCGGGGACTAGCGGCCTACAATGAGCAGTTCTTC. This gives the protein CASSRGLAAYNEQFF.

Written as DNA, the CDR3 is TGCAGCGTTGTCGACAACAACTATGGCTACACCTTC. Residues: CSVVDNNYGYTF. This sequence joins TRBV29-1 and TRBJ1-2; D call uncertain. V lost 4 bases, J lost 2 bases, and 8 bases lay in between. The CDR3 is made up of 12 amino acids. CDR1 SQVTM and CDR2 ANQGSEA come from the germline V gene.

This chain uses TRBV20-1 with TRBJ1-3, with TRBD1 as a possible D gene (5 bases). This CDR3 comprises 14 residues. Trimming removed 5 bases from V and 0 bases from J, with 11 bases in between. Germline V gene lookup returns CDR1 DFQATT and CDR2 SNEGSKA (reference sequence). This CDR3 reads CSAYGHLSGNTIYF. The CDR3, as DNA: TGCAGTGCTTATGGACACCTCTCTGGAAACACCATATATTTT.

The rearrangement joins TRBV3-1 to TRBJ2-1, with TRBD2 matching 7 bases. V shed 4 bases, J shed 5 bases, and the junction held 14 bases outside the gene matches. CDR1 LGHDT and CDR2 YNNKEL come from the germline V gene (reference sequence). The CDR3 has 17 residues. In DNA, the CDR3 is TGTGCCAGCAGCCCAGTTACCAGCCTAGCGGCGAACAATGAGCAGTTCTTC. It yields the protein CASSPVTSLAANNEQFF.

This clonotype has just a few counts. This chain uses TRBV14 with TRBJ2-2; D is unresolved. V was pared by 1 base and J by 0 bases, with 9 bases between. The length of the CDR3 is 16 residues. The germline V gene has CDR1 SGHDN and CDR2 FVKESK. Here the CDR3 DNA reads TGTGCCAGCAGCCAAGCTCTGGCGGCGAACACCGGGGAGCTGTTTTTT. It yields the protein CASSQALAANTGELFF.

Comments on this clonotype: A read error may account for a junction end that differs from germline. The J gene is TRBJ2-7, the V gene TRBV12-3 or TRBV12-4; maybe TRBD1 (7 bases). The CDR3 has 15 residues. In DNA, the CDR3 is TGTGCCAGCGGTTTGGAGGGGGCTAGTCGGGCCGAGCAGTACTTC. Amino acid sequence: CASGLEGASRAEQYF.

This clonotype was seen a single time. The V call is TRBV7-2, the J call TRBJ1-2; 9 bases are shared with TRBD1. The germline gives CDR1 SGHTA, CDR2 FQGNSA. The CDR3 totals 12 residues. CDR3 nucleotide sequence: TGTGGGGACAGGGATTTGGACTATGGCTACACCTTC. This encodes CGDRDLDYGYTF.

This clonotype was counted once. V is TRBV14 and J is TRBJ2-6; D is possibly TRBD2 (6 bases). With 4 bases removed from V and 0 bases from J, the gap between germline ends came to 10 bases. This CDR3 spans 16 amino acids. CDR1 is SGHDN, CDR2 FVKESK, per germline. CDR3 protein: CASSLLGGSGANVLTF. CDR3 in DNA: TGTGCCAGCAGCCTACTGGGGGGCTCTGGGGCCAACGTCCTGACTTTC.

This rearrangement joins TRBV7-9 to TRBJ2-1; 11 bases agree with TRBD2. CDR1 and CDR2 from the germline V gene are SEHNR and FQNEAQ (reference sequence). CDR3 length equals 17 residues. J lost 7 bases, V lost 0 bases, and 8 bases had no gene match. For the CDR3, the DNA is TGTGCCAGCAGCTTAGCGGTCCCTAGCGGGAGGTTTAATGAGCAGTTCTTC. Translation gives CASSLAVPSGRFNEQFF.

Worth noting for this clonotype: The junction does not match germline at one end; this may be a read error. This rearrangement joins TRBV12-3 or TRBV12-4 to TRBJ1-2, with D unclear. CDR3 length: 14 residues. CDR3 protein: CACSRTGLPYGYTF. The CDR3, as DNA: TGTGCCTGCAGCCGAACCGGGCTGCCCTATGGCTACACCTTC.